This TCR beta chain was observed in a study of blood T cells in healthy people across ages. Using a J-beta primer mix together with a sample-barcoded 5' primer, a second PCR was run for roughly 7 to 11 cycles. Each cDNA molecule was tagged by a template-switch adaptor that had 12 random nucleotides. TCRdb analysed the 5' RACE reads with MiXCR anew, one entry per CDR3 protein. The table records 700,000 to 800,000 distinct CDR3 sequences, about 42% of them present only once. CDR1 is LGHNA and CDR2 is YSLEER in the germline V gene. The CDR3 is made up of 16 amino acids. Worth noting for this clonotype: Antigen: not known. Its ends do not fully match the called genes, so a read error is possible.

General study points: The recorded TCR beta diversity per million T cells decreased in a roughly linear manner with age.

The chain combines TRBV4-3 with TRBJ2-5, with 8 nucleotides matching TRBD1. With the DNA end fitting TRBJ2-7 better, the J assignment may be wrong. The source material was blood. The sequence was collected from a woman aged 60 to 75 in good health. As DNA, the CDR3 is TGCGCCGGCAGCCAAGATTTAAGGACAGGGTCCTACGAGCAGTACTTC. This sequence encodes CAGSQDLRTGSYEQYF.